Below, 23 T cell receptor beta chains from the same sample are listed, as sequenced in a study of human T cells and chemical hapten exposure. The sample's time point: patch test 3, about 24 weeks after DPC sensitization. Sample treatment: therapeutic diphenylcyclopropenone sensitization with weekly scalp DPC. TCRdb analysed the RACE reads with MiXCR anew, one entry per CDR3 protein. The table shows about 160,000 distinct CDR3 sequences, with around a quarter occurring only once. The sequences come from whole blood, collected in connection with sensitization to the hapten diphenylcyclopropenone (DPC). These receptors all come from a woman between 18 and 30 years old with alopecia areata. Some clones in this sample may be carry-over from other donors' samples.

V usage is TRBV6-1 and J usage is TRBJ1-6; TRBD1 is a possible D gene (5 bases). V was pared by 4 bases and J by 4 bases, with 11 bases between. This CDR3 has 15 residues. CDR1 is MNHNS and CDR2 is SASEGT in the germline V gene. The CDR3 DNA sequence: TGTGCCAGCAGTGCCGACAGAAAATATAATTCACCCCTCCACTTT. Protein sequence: CASSADRKYNSPLHF.

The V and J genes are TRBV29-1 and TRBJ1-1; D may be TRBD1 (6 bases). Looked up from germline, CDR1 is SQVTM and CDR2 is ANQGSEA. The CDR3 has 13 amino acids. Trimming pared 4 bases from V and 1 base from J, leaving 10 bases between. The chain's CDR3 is CSVGTAQNTEAFF. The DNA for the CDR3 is TGCAGCGTTGGGACAGCTCAGAACACTGAAGCTTTCTTT.

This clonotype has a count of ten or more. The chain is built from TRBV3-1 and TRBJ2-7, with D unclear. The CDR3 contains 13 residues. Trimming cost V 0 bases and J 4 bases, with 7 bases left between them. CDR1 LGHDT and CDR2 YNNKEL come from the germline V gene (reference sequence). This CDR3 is CASSQDPGYEQYF. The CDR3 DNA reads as TGTGCCAGCAGCCAAGATCCGGGTTACGAGCAGTACTTC.

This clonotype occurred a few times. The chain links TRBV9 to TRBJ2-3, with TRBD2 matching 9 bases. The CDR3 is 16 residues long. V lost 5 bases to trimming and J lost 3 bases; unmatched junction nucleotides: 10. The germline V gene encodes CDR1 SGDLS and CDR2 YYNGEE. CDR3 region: CASSLLAGWGTDTQYF. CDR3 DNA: TGTGCCAGCAGTCTTCTAGCGGGATGGGGGACAGATACGCAGTATTTT.

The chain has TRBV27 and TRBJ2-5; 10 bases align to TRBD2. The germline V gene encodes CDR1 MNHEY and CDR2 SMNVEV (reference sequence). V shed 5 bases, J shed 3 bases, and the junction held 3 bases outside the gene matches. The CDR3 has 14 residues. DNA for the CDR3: TGTGCCAGCAGTGGGACTAGCGTGGAAGAGACCCAGTACTTC. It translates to CASSGTSVEETQYF.

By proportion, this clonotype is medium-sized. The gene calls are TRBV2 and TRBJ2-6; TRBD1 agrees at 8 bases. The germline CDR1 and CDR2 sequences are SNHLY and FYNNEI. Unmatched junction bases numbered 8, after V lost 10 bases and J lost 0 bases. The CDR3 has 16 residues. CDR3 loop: CAITGTGISGANVLTF. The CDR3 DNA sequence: TGTGCCATAACCGGGACAGGAATCTCTGGGGCCAACGTCCTGACTTTC.

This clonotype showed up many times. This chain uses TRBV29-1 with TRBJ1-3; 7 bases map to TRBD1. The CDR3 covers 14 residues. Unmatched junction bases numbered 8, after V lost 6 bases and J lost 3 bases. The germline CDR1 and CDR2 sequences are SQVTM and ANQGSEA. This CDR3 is CSVSGTVFGNTIYF. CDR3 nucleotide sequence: TGCAGCGTATCCGGGACAGTGTTTGGAAACACCATATATTTT.

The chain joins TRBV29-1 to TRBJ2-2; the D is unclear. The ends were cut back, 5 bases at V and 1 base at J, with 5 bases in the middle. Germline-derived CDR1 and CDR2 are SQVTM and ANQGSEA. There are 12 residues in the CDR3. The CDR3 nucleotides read TGCAGCGTTAGACGGAACACCGGGGAGCTGTTTTTT. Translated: CSVRRNTGELFF.

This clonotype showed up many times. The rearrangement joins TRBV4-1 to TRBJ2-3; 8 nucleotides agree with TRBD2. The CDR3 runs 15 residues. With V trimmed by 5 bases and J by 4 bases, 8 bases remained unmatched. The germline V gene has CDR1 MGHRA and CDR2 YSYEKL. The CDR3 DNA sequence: TGCGCCAGCAGCGGACCCGGGACTAGTTCAGATACGCAGTATTTT. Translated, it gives CASSGPGTSSDTQYF.

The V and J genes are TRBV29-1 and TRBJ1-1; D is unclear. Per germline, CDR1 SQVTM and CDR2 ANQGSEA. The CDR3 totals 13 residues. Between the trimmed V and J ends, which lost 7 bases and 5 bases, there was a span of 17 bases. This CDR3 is CSGGSQPGTEAFF. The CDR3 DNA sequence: TGCAGCGGAGGCTCCCAACCGGGGACTGAAGCTTTCTTT.

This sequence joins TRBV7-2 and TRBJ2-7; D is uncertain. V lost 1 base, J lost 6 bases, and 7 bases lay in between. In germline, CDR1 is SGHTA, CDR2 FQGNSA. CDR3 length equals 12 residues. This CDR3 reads CASSLGGSEQYF. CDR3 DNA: TGTGCCAGCAGCTTAGGAGGATCCGAGCAGTACTTC. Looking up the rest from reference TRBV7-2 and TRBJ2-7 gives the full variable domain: GAGVSQSPSNKVTEKGKDVELRCDPISGHTALYWYRQSLGQGLEFLIYFQGNSAPDKSGLPSDRFSAERTGGSVSTLTIQRTQQEDSAVYLCASSLGGSEQYFGPGTRLTVT.

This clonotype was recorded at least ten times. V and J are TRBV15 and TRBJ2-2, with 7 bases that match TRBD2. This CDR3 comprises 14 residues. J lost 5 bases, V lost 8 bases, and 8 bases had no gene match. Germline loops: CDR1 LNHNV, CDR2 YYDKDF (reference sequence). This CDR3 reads CATHPGGKTGELFF. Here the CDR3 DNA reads TGTGCCACCCACCCGGGGGGAAAAACCGGGGAGCTGTTTTTT.

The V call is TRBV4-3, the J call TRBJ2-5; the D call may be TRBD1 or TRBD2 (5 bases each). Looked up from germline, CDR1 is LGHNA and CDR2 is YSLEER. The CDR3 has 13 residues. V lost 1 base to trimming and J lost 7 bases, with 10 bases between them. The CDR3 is CASSQGDGRTQYF. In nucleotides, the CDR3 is TGCGCCAGCAGCCAAGGGGACGGTCGGACCCAGTACTTC.

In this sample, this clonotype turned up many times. In nucleotides, the CDR3 is TGTGCCAGCAGTTACCACCGTTCCGGCTACACCTTC. It codes for CASSYHRSGYTF. This rearrangement joins TRBV6-2 or TRBV6-3 to TRBJ1-2, with D unresolved. Germline assignment: CDR1 MNHEY and CDR2 SVGEGT. Trimming pared 2 bases from V and 8 bases from J, leaving 9 bases between. There are 12 residues in the CDR3.

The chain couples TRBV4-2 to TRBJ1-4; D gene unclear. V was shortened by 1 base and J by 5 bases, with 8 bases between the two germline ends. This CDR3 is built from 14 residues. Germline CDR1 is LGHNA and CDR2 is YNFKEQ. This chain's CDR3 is CASSQVQENEKLFF. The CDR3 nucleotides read TGTGCCAGCAGCCAAGTCCAGGAGAATGAAAAACTGTTTTTT.

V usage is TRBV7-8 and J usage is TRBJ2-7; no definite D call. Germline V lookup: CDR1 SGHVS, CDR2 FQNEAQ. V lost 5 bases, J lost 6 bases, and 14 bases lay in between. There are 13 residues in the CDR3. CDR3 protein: CASSRSVAFEQYF. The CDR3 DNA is TGTGCCAGCAGCCGCTCGGTAGCATTCGAGCAGTACTTC.

In DNA form, the CDR3 reads TGCAGTGCCTCGACAGTTGACTATGGCTACACCTTC. Its translation: CSASTVDYGYTF. V usage is TRBV20-1 and J usage is TRBJ1-2; possible D gene TRBD1, 5 bases. CDR1 and CDR2 (germline): DFQATT, SNEGSKA (reference sequence). Trimming cost V 6 bases and J 3 bases, with 11 bases left between them. This CDR3 has 12 amino acids.

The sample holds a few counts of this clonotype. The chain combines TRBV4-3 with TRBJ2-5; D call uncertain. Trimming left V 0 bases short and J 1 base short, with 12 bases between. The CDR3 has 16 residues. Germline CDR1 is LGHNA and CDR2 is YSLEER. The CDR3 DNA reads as TGCGCCAGCAGCCAAGATCTTCTGGCAGTCCAAGAGACCCAGTACTTC. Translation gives CASSQDLLAVQETQYF.

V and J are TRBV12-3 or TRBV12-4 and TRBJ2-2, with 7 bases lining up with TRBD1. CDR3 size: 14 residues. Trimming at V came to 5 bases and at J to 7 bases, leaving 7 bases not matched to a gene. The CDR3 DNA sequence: TGTGCCAGCAGTAAACAGGGGATGAGCGGGGAGCTGTTTTTT. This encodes CASSKQGMSGELFF.

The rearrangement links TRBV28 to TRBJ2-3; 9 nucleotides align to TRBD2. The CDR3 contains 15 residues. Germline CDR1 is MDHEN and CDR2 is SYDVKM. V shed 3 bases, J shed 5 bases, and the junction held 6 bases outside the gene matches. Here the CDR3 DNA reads TGTGCCAGCAGTTTTTTTACTAGCGGGCGAGATACGCAGTATTTT. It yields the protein CASSFFTSGRDTQYF.

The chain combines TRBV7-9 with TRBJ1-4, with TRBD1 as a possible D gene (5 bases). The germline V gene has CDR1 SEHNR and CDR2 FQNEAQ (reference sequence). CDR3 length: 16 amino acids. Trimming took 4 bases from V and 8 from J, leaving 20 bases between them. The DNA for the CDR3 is TGTGCCAGCAGCTGGGGAGGCAGGGCTTCGGAGGAAAAACTGTTTTTT. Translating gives CASSWGGRASEEKLFF.

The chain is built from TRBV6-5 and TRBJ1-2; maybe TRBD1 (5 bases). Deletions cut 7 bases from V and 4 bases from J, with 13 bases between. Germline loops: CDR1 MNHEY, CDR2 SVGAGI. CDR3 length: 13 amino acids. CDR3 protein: CASTTGRGYGYTF. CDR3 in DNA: TGTGCCAGCACCACGGGTAGGGGCTATGGCTACACCTTC.

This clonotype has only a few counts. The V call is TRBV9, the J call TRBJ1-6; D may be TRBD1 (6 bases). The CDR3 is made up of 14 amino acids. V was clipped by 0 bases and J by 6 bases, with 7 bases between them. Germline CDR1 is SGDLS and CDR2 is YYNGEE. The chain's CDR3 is CASSVDRANSPLHF. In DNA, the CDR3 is TGTGCCAGCAGCGTAGACAGGGCTAATTCACCCCTCCACTTT.